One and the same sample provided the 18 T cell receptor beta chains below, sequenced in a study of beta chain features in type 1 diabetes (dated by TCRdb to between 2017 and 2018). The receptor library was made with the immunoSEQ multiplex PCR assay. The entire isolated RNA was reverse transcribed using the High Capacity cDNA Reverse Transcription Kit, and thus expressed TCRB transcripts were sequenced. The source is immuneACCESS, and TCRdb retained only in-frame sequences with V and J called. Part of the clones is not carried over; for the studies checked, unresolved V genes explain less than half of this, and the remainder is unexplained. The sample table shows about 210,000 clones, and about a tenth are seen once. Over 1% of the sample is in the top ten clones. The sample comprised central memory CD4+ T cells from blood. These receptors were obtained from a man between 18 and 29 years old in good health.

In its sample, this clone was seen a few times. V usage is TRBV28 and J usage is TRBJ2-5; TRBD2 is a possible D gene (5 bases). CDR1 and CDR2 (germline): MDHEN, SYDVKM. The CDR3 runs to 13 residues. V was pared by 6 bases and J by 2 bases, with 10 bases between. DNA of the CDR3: TGTGCCAGCAGCGTTCCGGGGCAAGAGACCCAGTACTTC. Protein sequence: CASSVPGQETQYF. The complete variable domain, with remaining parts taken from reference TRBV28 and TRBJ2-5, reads DVKVTQSSRYLVKRTGEKVFLECVQDMDHENMFWYRQDPGLGLRLIYFSYDVKMKEKGDIPEGYSVSREKKERFSLILESASTNQTSMYLCASSVPGQETQYFGPGTRLLVL.

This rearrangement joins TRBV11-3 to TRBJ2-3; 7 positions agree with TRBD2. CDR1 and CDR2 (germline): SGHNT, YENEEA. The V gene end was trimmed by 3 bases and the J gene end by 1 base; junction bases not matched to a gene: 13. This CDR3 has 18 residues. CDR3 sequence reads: CASSFSRALAARTDTQYF. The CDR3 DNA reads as TGTGCCAGCAGCTTTAGTAGGGCTCTAGCGGCCCGCACAGATACGCAGTATTTT.

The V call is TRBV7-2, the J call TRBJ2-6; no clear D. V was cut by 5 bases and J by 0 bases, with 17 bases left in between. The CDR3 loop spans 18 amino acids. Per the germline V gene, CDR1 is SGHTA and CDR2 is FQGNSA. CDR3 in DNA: TGTGCCAGCAGCCCCCAAACAAGAAGCTACTCTGGGGCCAACGTCCTGACTTTC. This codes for CASSPQTRSYSGANVLTF.

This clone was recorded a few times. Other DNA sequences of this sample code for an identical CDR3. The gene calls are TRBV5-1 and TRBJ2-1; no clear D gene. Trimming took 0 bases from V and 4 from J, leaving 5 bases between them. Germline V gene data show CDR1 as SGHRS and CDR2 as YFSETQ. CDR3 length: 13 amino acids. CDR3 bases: TGCGCCAGCAGCTTGGGAACATACAATGAGCAGTTCTTC. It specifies CASSLGTYNEQFF.

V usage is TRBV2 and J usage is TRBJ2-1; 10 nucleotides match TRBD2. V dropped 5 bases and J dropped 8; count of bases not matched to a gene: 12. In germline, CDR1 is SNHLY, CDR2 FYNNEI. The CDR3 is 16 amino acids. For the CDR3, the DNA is TGTGCCAGCAGTCGGTACCTAGCGGGAGAAGGCGATGAGCAGTTCTTC. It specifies CASSRYLAGEGDEQFF.

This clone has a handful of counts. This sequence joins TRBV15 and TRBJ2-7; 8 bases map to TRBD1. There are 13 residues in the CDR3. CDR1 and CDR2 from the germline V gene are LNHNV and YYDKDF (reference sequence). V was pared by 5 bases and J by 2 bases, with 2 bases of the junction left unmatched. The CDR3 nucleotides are TGTGCCACCAGCCGGGACAGGACCTACGAGCAGTACTTC. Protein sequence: CATSRDRTYEQYF.

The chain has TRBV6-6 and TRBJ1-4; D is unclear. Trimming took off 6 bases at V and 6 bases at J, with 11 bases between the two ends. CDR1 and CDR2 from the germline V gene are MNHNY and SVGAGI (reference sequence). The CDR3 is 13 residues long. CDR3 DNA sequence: TGTGCCAGCAGCCGCCCTGGGGATGAAAAACTGTTTTTT. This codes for CASSRPGDEKLFF.

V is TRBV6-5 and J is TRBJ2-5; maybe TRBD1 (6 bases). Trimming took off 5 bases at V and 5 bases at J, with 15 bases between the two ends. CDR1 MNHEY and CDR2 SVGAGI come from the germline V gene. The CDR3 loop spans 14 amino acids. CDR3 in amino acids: CASSLDTGSETQYF. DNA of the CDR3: TGTGCCAGCAGTCTCGACACAGGGAGTGAGACCCAGTACTTC.

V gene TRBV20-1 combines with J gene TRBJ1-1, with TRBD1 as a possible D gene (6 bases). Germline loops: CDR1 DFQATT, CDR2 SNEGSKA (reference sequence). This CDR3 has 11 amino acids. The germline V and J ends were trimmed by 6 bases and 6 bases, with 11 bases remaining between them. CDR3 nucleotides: TGCAGTGCCAGGGGAGCCCCTGAAGCTTTCTTT. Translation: CSARGAPEAFF.

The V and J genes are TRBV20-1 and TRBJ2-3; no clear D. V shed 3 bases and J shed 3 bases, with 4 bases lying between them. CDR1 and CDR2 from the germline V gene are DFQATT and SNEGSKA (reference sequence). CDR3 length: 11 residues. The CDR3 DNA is TGCAGTGCTAGGCAAACAGATACGCAGTATTTT. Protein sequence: CSARQTDTQYF.

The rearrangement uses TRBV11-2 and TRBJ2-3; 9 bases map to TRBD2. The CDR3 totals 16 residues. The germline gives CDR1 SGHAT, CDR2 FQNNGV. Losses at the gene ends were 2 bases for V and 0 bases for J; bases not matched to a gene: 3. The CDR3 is CASSLRGTSSTDTQYF. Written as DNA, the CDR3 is TGTGCCAGCAGCTTAAGAGGGACTAGCAGCACAGATACGCAGTATTTT.

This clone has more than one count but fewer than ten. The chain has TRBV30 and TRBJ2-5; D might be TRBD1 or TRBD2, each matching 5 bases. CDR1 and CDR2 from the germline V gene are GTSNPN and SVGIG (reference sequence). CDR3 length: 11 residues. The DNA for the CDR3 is TGTGCTCTCGGAGGCTGGGGGAAGCAGTACTTC. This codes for CALGGWGKQYF.

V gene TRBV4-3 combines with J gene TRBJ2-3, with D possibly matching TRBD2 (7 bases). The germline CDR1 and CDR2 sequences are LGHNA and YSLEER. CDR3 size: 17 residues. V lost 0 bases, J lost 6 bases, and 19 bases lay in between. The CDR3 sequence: CASSQEWRGAGADTQYF. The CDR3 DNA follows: TGCGCCAGCAGCCAAGAATGGAGGGGGGCGGGAGCGGATACGCAGTATTTT.

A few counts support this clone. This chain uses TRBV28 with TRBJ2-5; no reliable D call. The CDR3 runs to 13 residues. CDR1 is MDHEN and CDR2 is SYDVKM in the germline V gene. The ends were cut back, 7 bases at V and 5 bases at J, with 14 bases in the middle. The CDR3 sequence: CASNLQFGETQYF. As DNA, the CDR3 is TGTGCCAGCAACCTACAGTTCGGGGAGACCCAGTACTTC.

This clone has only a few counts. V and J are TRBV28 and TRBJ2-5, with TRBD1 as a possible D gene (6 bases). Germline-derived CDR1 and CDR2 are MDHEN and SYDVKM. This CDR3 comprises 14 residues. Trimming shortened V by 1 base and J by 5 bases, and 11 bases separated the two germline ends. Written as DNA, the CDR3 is TGTGCCAGCAGTTTATTTCAGGGGTTGGAGACCCAGTACTTC. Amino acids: CASSLFQGLETQYF.

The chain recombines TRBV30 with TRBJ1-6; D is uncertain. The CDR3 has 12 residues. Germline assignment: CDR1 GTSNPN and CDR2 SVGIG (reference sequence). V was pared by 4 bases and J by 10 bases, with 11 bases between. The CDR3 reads CAWTDRWSPLHF. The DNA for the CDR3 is TGTGCCTGGACCGACCGGTGGTCACCCCTCCACTTT.

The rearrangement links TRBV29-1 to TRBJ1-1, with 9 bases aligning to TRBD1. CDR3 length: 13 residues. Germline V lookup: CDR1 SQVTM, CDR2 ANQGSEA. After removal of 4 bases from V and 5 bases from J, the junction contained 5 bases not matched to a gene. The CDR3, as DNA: TGCAGCGTTGCTCACAGGGGGCTGACTGAAGCTTTCTTT. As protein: CSVAHRGLTEAFF.

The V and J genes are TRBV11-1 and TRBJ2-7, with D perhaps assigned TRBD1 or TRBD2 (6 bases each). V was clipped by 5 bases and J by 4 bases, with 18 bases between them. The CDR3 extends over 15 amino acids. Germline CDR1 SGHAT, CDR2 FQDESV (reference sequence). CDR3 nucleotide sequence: TGTGCCAGCAGCCACCCTAGGGGGGCCTCTTACGAGCAGTACTTC. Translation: CASSHPRGASYEQYF.